The clone carrying this T cell receptor (beta chain) was seen a handful of times. Its target is not known. From the germline J gene comes the end of the CDR3, since the read stops 3 residues before it. This sample is drawn from a study of T cell clonality in common variable immunodeficiency. Broader study findings: Reportedly, TCR beta sequences from common variable immunodeficiency showed fewer deletions and N-nucleotide insertions.

This CDR3 contains 14 residues. Trimming pared 6 bases from V and 2 bases from J, leaving 14 bases between. The V gene's germline CDR1 is SGHTA and CDR2 FQGNSA. TCRdb's copy holds only in-frame clones and misses some; the assay was immunoSEQ multiplex PCR. This repertoire lists under 25,000 clones without singletons; around 25% sits in the top ten. The sequenced sample consisted of peripheral blood mononuclear cells. The V gene is TRBV7-2, the J gene TRBJ2-7, with D perhaps TRBD1 (6 bases). The sequence was collected from a human donor with common variable immunodeficiency. The CDR3 region is CASRRSRGTYEQYF. CDR3 bases read: TGTGCCAGCAGACGATCCAGGGGAACCTACGAG.